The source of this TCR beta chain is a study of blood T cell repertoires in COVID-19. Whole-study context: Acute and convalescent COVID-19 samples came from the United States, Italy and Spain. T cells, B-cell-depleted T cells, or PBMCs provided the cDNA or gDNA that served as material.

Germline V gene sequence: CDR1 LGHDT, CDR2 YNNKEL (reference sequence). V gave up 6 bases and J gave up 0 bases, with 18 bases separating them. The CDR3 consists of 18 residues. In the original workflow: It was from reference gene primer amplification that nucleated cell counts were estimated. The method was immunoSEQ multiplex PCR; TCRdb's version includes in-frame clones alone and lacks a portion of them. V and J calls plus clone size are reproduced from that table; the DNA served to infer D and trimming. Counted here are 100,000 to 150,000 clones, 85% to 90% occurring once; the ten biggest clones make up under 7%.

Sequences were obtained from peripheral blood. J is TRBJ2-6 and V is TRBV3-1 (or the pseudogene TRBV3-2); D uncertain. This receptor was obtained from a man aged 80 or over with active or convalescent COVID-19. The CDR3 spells CASRRGPQISSGANVLTF. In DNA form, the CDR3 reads TGTGCCAGCAGAAGAGGTCCTCAGATTAGCTCTGGGGCCAACGTCCTGACTTTC.